The source of this T cell receptor beta chain is a study of cytomegalovirus exposure and HLA in healthy donors. The CDR3 runs 16 residues. V lost 5 bases, J lost 0 bases, and 8 bases stayed unmatched. CDR1 and CDR2 from the germline V gene are LGHNT and FRNRAP. Primers for the PCR totalled 60 Vbeta and 13 Jbeta. The assay was immunoSEQ multiplex PCR, and TCRdb's table has in-frame clones only and misses some. The data contain around 150,000 clones, approximately 80% of them singletons. This chain joins TRBV12-5 and TRBJ2-3, with 7 bases fitting TRBD1. The clonotype originates from a man aged 45-60 years in good health and CMV-seropositive. Input material: PBMCs. The CDR3 nucleotides read TGTGCTAGTGGTCCACCGGGACAGCCGAGCACAGATACGCAGTATTTT. It encodes CASGPPGQPSTDTQYF.